The 31 T cell receptor beta chains presented below share a single source sample, sequenced in a study of T cell responses to AZD1222 COVID-19 vaccine (dated by TCRdb to about 2021). In the paper's terms, the time point label means: baseline before first vaccination. The library came from the immunoSEQ multiplex PCR assay. This is the immuneACCESS table as TCRdb keeps it, with only in-frame sequences that have V and J called. A part of the clones is gone; compared with another copy, unresolved V genes explain less than half, and the rest is unexplained. This sample holds about 97,000 clones; roughly 84% were observed only once. Jointly, the top ten make up over 15% of the sample. The input for sequencing was peripheral blood, taken on day 0 of AZD1222 vaccination. Receptor source: an adult in good health.

The sample holds one count of this clone. The CDR3 DNA follows: TGTGCCTGGATCCAGGTGCGCACTGAAGCTTTCTTT. Its translation is CAWIQVRTEAFF. The rearrangement uses TRBV30 and TRBJ1-1, with D hard to call. The CDR3 spans 12 residues. V was trimmed by 4 bases and J by 4 bases, leaving 10 bases between them. The V gene's germline CDR1 is GTSNPN and CDR2 SVGIG (reference sequence).

Of note for this clone: The junction departs from the called germline gene at one end, perhaps through a read error. Different DNA sequences within this sample yield the same CDR3. The gene calls are TRBV18 and TRBJ2-5, with a possible D match to TRBD2 (6 bases). The CDR3 contains 14 residues. Germline V gene sequence: CDR1 KGHSH, CDR2 LQKENI. Here the CDR3 reads CASSPPGGWETQYF. The CDR3 region has the DNA TGTGCCAGCTCACCACCCGGGGGTTGGGAGACCCAATACTTC.

The chain combines TRBV6-5 with TRBJ2-2, with 7 positions matching TRBD1. The CDR3 length is 16 residues. Germline V lookup: CDR1 MNHEY, CDR2 SVGAGI. The ends lost 2 bases at V and 0 bases at J; junction bases unmatched: 3. This CDR3 is CASSYPGTANTGELFF. CDR3 nucleotides: TGTGCCAGCAGTTACCCAGGGACAGCGAACACCGGGGAGCTGTTTTTT.

V usage is TRBV11-2 and J usage is TRBJ2-1; possibly TRBD1 or TRBD2 for D (5 bases each). V was cut by 3 bases and J by 10 bases, with 13 bases left in between. This CDR3 region has 13 residues. Per germline, CDR1 SGHAT and CDR2 FQNNGV. The DNA for the CDR3 is TGTGCCAGCAGCTTGGGGACCCTGTACGAGCAGTTCTTC. Amino acid sequence: CASSLGTLYEQFF.

The V call is TRBV4-1, the J call TRBJ2-7; 7 positions agree with TRBD1. The CDR3 length is 15 residues. V trimming: 2 bases; J trimming: 0 bases; junction bases outside the gene matches: 4. Germline V gene sequence: CDR1 MGHRA, CDR2 YSYEKL. CDR3 region: CASSQMGQTSYEQYF. As DNA, the CDR3 is TGCGCCAGCAGCCAAATGGGACAGACCTCCTACGAGCAGTACTTC.

V usage is TRBV11-2 and J usage is TRBJ2-7; 7 bases are shared with TRBD1. Germline trimming cut 1 base from V and 6 bases from J; bases unmatched to any gene: 3. This CDR3 spans 13 amino acids. Per germline, CDR1 SGHAT and CDR2 FQNNGV. Here the CDR3 DNA reads TGTGCCAGCAGCTTAGGACAGGGAGTCGAGCAGTACGTC. The encoded protein is CASSLGQGVEQYV.

This chain connects TRBV5-1 to TRBJ1-2; 8 positions match TRBD1. V lost 2 bases to trimming and J lost 8 bases; unmatched junction nucleotides: 8. The CDR3 is made up of 14 amino acids. Per germline, CDR1 SGHRS and CDR2 YFSETQ. DNA of the CDR3: TGCGCCAGCAGCTTAAGGACAGGGCCAGGAGGCTACACCTTC. This translates into CASSLRTGPGGYTF.

This clone was detected only once. This chain uses TRBV4-2 with TRBJ2-7; the match to TRBD2 covers 9 bases. V shed 0 bases, J shed 7 bases, and the junction held 4 bases outside the gene matches. Germline values: CDR1 LGHNA, CDR2 YNFKEQ. This CDR3 comprises 14 residues. CDR3 DNA sequence: TGTGCCAGCAGCCAAGATCTGCTAGCGGGAGAGCAGTACTTC. Residues: CASSQDLLAGEQYF.

The V gene is TRBV10-2, the J gene TRBJ1-4; maybe TRBD1 (6 bases). V lost 6 bases to trimming and J lost 2 bases, with 13 bases between them. CDR1 is WSHSY and CDR2 is SAAADI in the germline V gene. The CDR3 length is 15 residues. CDR3 coding DNA: TGCGCCAGCAGCGAACAGGGTTCCACTAATGAAAAACTGTTTTTT. Translated, it gives CASSEQGSTNEKLFF.

The chain is built from TRBV7-9 and TRBJ1-2, with a tentative D call TRBD1 (5 bases). The CDR3 extends over 18 amino acids. Germline values: CDR1 SEHNR, CDR2 FQNEAQ (reference sequence). V was clipped by 5 bases and J by 4 bases, with 26 bases between them. CDR3 region: CASSPRSGTPNSFYGYTF. For the CDR3, the DNA is TGTGCCAGCAGCCCACGGTCAGGGACGCCCAATTCTTTCTATGGCTACACCTTC.

This clone was counted once. The gene calls are TRBV6-5 and TRBJ2-5; D might be TRBD1 or TRBD2, each matching 5 bases. The V gene lost 0 bases and the J gene lost 3 bases, with 11 bases spanning the gap. Germline loops: CDR1 MNHEY, CDR2 SVGAGI. CDR3 length: 15 residues. The CDR3 DNA sequence: TGTGCCAGCAGTTACTCCGGGACCCGTGAAGAGACCCAGTACTTC. Its translation is CASSYSGTREETQYF.

V is TRBV7-2 and J is TRBJ2-2; 12 nucleotides line up with TRBD2. V dropped 2 bases and J dropped 6; count of bases not matched to a gene: 1. CDR3 length: 15 residues. CDR1 and CDR2 from the germline V gene are SGHTA and FQGNSA. Written as DNA, the CDR3 is TGTGCCAGCAGCTTAAGACTAGCGGGAGCCGGGGAGCTGTTTTTT. Translating gives CASSLRLAGAGELFF.

This chain connects TRBV19 to TRBJ1-1; D may be TRBD1 (6 bases). V lost 6 bases and J 6 bases, leaving 20 bases between the germline ends. Germline CDR1 is LNHDA and CDR2 is SQIVND (reference sequence). CDR3 length: 15 amino acids. The DNA for the CDR3 is TGTGCCAGTAGAGGTATCAGGGGAGGGAGGTCTGAAGCTTTCTTT. Encoded protein: CASRGIRGGRSEAFF.

This sequence joins TRBV3-1 (or the pseudogene TRBV3-2) and TRBJ2-1; 10 bases line up with TRBD2. V dropped 4 bases and J dropped 4; count of bases not matched to a gene: 4. The CDR3 runs 15 residues. Germline V gene data show CDR1 as LGHDT and CDR2 as YNNKEL (reference sequence). In nucleotides, the CDR3 is TGTGCCAGCAGCCTAACTAGCGGGAATTACAATGAGCAGTTCTTC. This translates into CASSLTSGNYNEQFF.

This chain connects TRBV2 to TRBJ2-1; 15 bases match TRBD2. The CDR3 is made up of 19 amino acids. The germline CDR1 and CDR2 sequences are SNHLY and FYNNEI. Trimming took 6 bases from V and 4 from J; bases not matched to a gene: 13. The CDR3 loop reads CASRIGTFGTSGRYNEQFF. In nucleotides, the CDR3 is TGTGCCAGCAGGATAGGGACATTTGGGACTAGCGGGAGGTACAATGAGCAGTTCTTC.

The chain is built from TRBV5-1 and TRBJ1-1, with a weak D call TRBD1 (6 bases). The CDR3 loop spans 15 amino acids. V lost 3 bases to trimming and J lost 2 bases, with 14 bases between them. Germline V gene lookup returns CDR1 SGHRS and CDR2 YFSETQ. CDR3 protein: CASSWTASSNTEAFF. CDR3 sequence (DNA): TGCGCCAGCAGCTGGACAGCCTCCAGTAACACTGAAGCTTTCTTT.

CDR3 amino acids: CASSLVGGRQGLEQYF. The CDR3 coding sequence is TGTGCCAGCAGCTTAGTAGGGGGCCGACAGGGGCTAGAGCAGTACTTC. The chain combines TRBV11-3 with TRBJ2-7; 8 bases agree with TRBD1. The CDR3 has 16 residues. The trim removed 1 base at V and 7 bases at J, leaving 12 bases unmatched. Germline loops: CDR1 SGHNT, CDR2 YENEEA.

This chain connects TRBV7-2 to TRBJ1-2; no firm D call. CDR3 length: 15 residues. CDR1 SGHTA and CDR2 FQGNSA come from the germline V gene. The ends were cut back, 2 bases at V and 2 bases at J, with 12 bases in the middle. The CDR3 protein is CASSLSAGQNYGYTF. The CDR3 DNA sequence: TGTGCCAGCAGCTTATCTGCAGGCCAGAACTATGGCTACACCTTC. The variable domain in full, completed from reference TRBV7-2 and TRBJ1-2, reads GAGVSQSPSNKVTEKGKDVELRCDPISGHTALYWYRQSLGQGLEFLIYFQGNSAPDKSGLPSDRFSAERTGGSVSTLTIQRTQQEDSAVYLCASSLSAGQNYGYTFGSGTRLTVV.

This chain links TRBV28 with TRBJ1-3; D not resolved. The V and J ends lost 2 bases and 0 bases respectively, with 11 bases between them. This CDR3 region has 16 residues. The germline V gene has CDR1 MDHEN and CDR2 SYDVKM. The CDR3 DNA is TGTGCCAGCAGTTTAAGGGCAGACATCTCTGGAAACACCATATATTTT. It codes for CASSLRADISGNTIYF.

V gene TRBV18 combines with J gene TRBJ1-2; D uncertain. Germline lookup yields CDR1 KGHSH and CDR2 LQKENI. Trimming removed 3 bases at V and 4 bases at J, with 6 bases between. The CDR3 extends over 12 amino acids. The CDR3 protein is CASSPTTYGYTF. The CDR3, as DNA: TGTGCCAGCTCACCGACAACCTATGGCTACACCTTC.

The chain uses TRBV25-1 and TRBJ2-2, with a possible D match to TRBD2 (5 bases). V was pared by 6 bases and J by 9 bases, with 14 bases between. Germline V gene sequence: CDR1 MGHDK, CDR2 SYGVNS. The CDR3 consists of 13 residues. As DNA, the CDR3 is TGTGCCAGCAGAAACGGGGAGCACCGGGAGCTGTTTTTT. This codes for CASRNGEHRELFF.

V gene TRBV28 combines with J gene TRBJ2-1; D tentatively fits TRBD1 or TRBD2 (5 bases each). V dropped 3 bases and J dropped 0 bases, with 12 bases sitting between them. The CDR3 length is 16 residues. From germline, CDR1 is MDHEN and CDR2 SYDVKM. The CDR3 region is CASSFLSGTSYNEQFF. CDR3 DNA sequence: TGTGCCAGCAGTTTCTTGTCCGGGACCTCCTACAATGAGCAGTTCTTC.

Worth noting for this clone: In the same sample, other DNA sequences code for this CDR3. The J gene is TRBJ1-4, the V gene TRBV4-2; D is possibly TRBD1 (5 bases). V shed 0 bases and J shed 7 bases, with 12 bases lying between them. Germline CDR1 and CDR2: LGHNA and YNFKEQ. The CDR3 runs to 15 residues. DNA for the CDR3: TGTGCCAGCAGCCAAGAAGGGGCAGTGGGTGAAAAACTGTTTTTT. Translated: CASSQEGAVGEKLFF.

The chain has TRBV5-3 and TRBJ2-1; D remains ambiguous. TRBV5-3 is an open reading frame, and its role is uncertain. The CDR3 totals 14 residues. The V end was cut by 1 base, the J end by 6 bases, with 11 bases between. In DNA form, the CDR3 reads TGTGCCAGAAGCTTGCGAGGCCGCCGCAATGAGCAGTTCTTC. Translation: CARSLRGRRNEQFF.

CDR3: CASSYSSAPSYEQYF. In nucleotides, the CDR3 is TGTGCCAGCAGTTACTCCTCGGCCCCTTCATACGAGCAGTACTTC. The chain employs TRBV6-5 and TRBJ2-7, with D uncertain. In germline, CDR1 is MNHEY, CDR2 SVGAGI. The CDR3 runs 15 residues. V shed 0 bases and J shed 4 bases, with 13 bases lying between them.

This clone was seen once. This chain uses TRBV10-3 with TRBJ2-7, with TRBD1 matching over 12 bases. The CDR3 length is 17 residues. Germline V gives CDR1 ENHRY, CDR2 SYGVKD. J gave up 5 bases and V 11 bases, and 19 bases lay outside the gene matches. DNA of the CDR3: TGTGCCTCCGCTTATACCCGGGACAGGGGGCTCCTCGACGAGCAGTACTTC. Its translation: CASAYTRDRGLLDEQYF.

The rearrangement joins TRBV6-2 or TRBV6-3 to TRBJ2-7; perhaps D is TRBD1 or TRBD2 (5 bases each). The CDR3 consists of 11 residues. CDR1 and CDR2 (germline): MNHEY, SVGEGT. V lost 6 bases to trimming and J lost 6 bases, with 9 bases between them. DNA of the CDR3: TGTGCCAGCAGCCGTGGGGGCGAGCAGTACGTC. It codes for CASSRGGEQYV.

On this clone itself: At one end the junction does not follow the germline gene, possibly because of a read error. This chain joins TRBV19 and TRBJ2-3; TRBD1 or TRBD2 may be the D gene (5 bases each). Germline CDR1 and CDR2: LNHDA and SQIVND (reference sequence). The CDR3 spans 12 residues. CDR3 in amino acids: CASSERMGVSNF. CDR3 in DNA: TGTGCCAGTAGTGAGCGGATGGGGGTGTCGAATTTT.

This chain links TRBV11-3 with TRBJ1-1; 7 bases are a match to TRBD1. This CDR3 spans 17 amino acids. V dropped 5 bases and J dropped 2; count of bases not matched to a gene: 14. The germline V gene encodes CDR1 SGHNT and CDR2 YENEEA. The CDR3 DNA follows: TGTGCCAGCAGCATACGACAGGGCTCCCTATATAACACTGAAGCTTTCTTT. Protein: CASSIRQGSLYNTEAFF.

The chain employs TRBV28 and TRBJ1-1, with TRBD1 identical over 7 bases. CDR1 MDHEN and CDR2 SYDVKM come from the germline V gene. With V trimmed by 7 bases and J by 4 bases, 9 bases remained unmatched. This CDR3 has 14 residues. CDR3 DNA sequence: TGTGCCAGCAAAAAGACAGGGTCGACCACTGAAGCTTTCTTT. Translating it yields CASKKTGSTTEAFF.

V gene TRBV18 combines with J gene TRBJ1-6, with D unresolved. V gave up 5 bases and J gave up 6 bases, with 5 bases separating them. Germline CDR1 and CDR2: KGHSH and LQKENI. This CDR3 has 12 amino acids. The CDR3, as DNA: TGTGCCAGCTCAGAAGCTAATTCACCCCTCCACTTT. This sequence encodes CASSEANSPLHF.